This passage covers 2 T cell receptor beta chains from one sample sequenced in a study of T cell repertoires in cytomegalovirus infection. One entry per CDR3 protein results from TCRdb running MiXCR on the reads. Here the sample spans just over 450,000 distinct CDR3 sequences, roughly 42% being singletons. For these receptors, no antigen is known. Source: cultured PBMCs, taken from culture after CMV antigen stimulation. These receptors were obtained from a human donor in good health (CMV status not recorded). Some clones in this sample may be carry-over from other donors' samples.

The J gene is TRBJ2-5, the V gene TRBV6-2 or TRBV6-3; the D is unclear. The CDR3 spans 14 residues. V lost 2 bases and J 4 bases, leaving 11 bases between the germline ends. The germline CDR1 and CDR2 sequences are MNHEY and SVGEGT. This chain's CDR3 is CASSYGTSLETQYF. The CDR3 nucleotides read TGTGCCAGCAGTTACGGTACCAGTCTAGAGACCCAGTACTTC.

This clonotype was counted once. Here the CDR3 DNA reads TGTGCCAGCAGCTTCGGACTGAGCGGGGAGCTGTTTTTT. It specifies CASSFGLSGELFF. The V gene is TRBV11-2, the J gene TRBJ2-2; D may be TRBD2 (5 bases). V was clipped by 3 bases and J by 7 bases, with 9 bases between them. Germline CDR1 and CDR2: SGHAT and FQNNGV. This CDR3 has 13 residues.